This TCR beta chain appears in the sequencing data of a study of patients and donors after allogeneic stem cell transplantation (dated by TCRdb to the early 2020s). Only a few counts were recorded for this clonotype. Its antigen specificity is not known. Base qualities are not provided; no much larger clone lies one nucleotide away. Its CDR3 holds 16 amino acids, cysteine through phenylalanine. The kept DNA is CDR3 alone, 48 bases in frame from the first base. At the junction V is shortened by 6 bases and J by 0 bases; bases outside the gene matches: 7. Taken from the germline V gene (reference sequence), the CDR1 and CDR2 loops are DFQATT and SNEGSKA. Libraries were made using RT-PCR. Sequencing took place on a NextSeq 550. Starting from the raw public reads, TCRdb applied fastp trimming at Q25, assembled clones with MiXCR and retained in-frame beta chains. Rows with a matching CDR3 protein are joined into one entry that keeps the most common DNA and genes. A total of some 880,000 distinct CDR3 sequences appear in this sample, about a sixth of them only once. Clones ranked in the top ten supply 5% to 6.5% of the sample.

Sequencing was carried out using blood, either unsorted or a sorted T cell fraction (not recorded which). This TCR derives from a human donor who was either an allogeneic HSCT recipient or a stem cell or donor lymphocyte infusion donor (not recorded which). It is not recorded whose cells these are; they may come from a transplant donor. In this chain, TRBV20-1 is recombined with TRBJ2-2; 10 central bases correspond to TRBD2. Read as DNA, the sequence is TGCAGTGCCACCATCACTAGCGGGACGAACACCGGGGAGCTGTTTTTT. Translated, it gives CSATITSGTNTGELFF.